The 27 T cell receptor beta chains presented below share a single source sample, sequenced in a study of blood T cell repertoires in COVID-19. Libraries were prepared by immunoSEQ multiplex PCR; TCRdb keeps only in-frame clonotypes and omits some of them. Of fewer than 450,000 clones detected, about 88% appear once; the ten largest clones hold 1%. The source material was PBMCs or T cells enriched from blood (not recorded which). These receptor sequences come from a woman aged 25 to 45 who had recovered from COVID-19.

With respect to this clone: This specimen includes other DNA sequences encoding the same CDR3. CDR3 bases: TGTGCCAGCTCACCACCGGGACAGGGGGCCTATGAGCAGTTCTTC. This sequence encodes CASSPPGQGAYEQFF. This chain uses TRBV18 with TRBJ2-1; 12 positions match TRBD1. The CDR3 consists of 15 residues. Germline V lookup: CDR1 KGHSH, CDR2 LQKENI. With V trimmed by 0 bases and J by 8 bases, 2 bases remained unmatched.

The chain has TRBV27 and TRBJ2-3; D remains ambiguous. Per the germline V gene, CDR1 is MNHEY and CDR2 is SMNVEV (reference sequence). V was trimmed by 6 bases and J by 1 base, leaving 8 bases between them. The CDR3 runs 13 residues. The CDR3 nucleotides read TGTGCCAGCAGGATCCGGGGCACAGATACGCAGTATTTT. Translating gives CASRIRGTDTQYF.

This clone was seen a single time. The V gene is TRBV6-5, the J gene TRBJ1-5; D is ambiguous. The CDR3 covers 14 residues. V gave up 10 bases and J gave up 6 bases, with 19 bases separating them. Germline CDR1 reads MNHEY; CDR2 reads SVGAGI. CDR3 bases: TGTGCCACATCACAGAGCACACCCGGTCAGCCCCAGCATTTT. Its protein product is CATSQSTPGQPQHF.

The rearrangement links TRBV5-1 to TRBJ2-3; 8 positions agree with TRBD2. CDR1 is SGHRS and CDR2 is YFSETQ in the germline V gene. The CDR3 is 16 residues long. V lost 4 bases to trimming and J lost 0 bases; unmatched junction nucleotides: 7. CDR3 amino acids: CASSTGLAGSTDTQYF. The CDR3 nucleotides read TGCGCCAGCAGCACCGGACTAGCTGGGAGCACAGATACGCAGTATTTT.

The V and J genes are TRBV9 and TRBJ1-5; TRBD1 agrees at 8 bases. The germline gives CDR1 SGDLS, CDR2 YYNGEE. The CDR3 runs to 14 residues. The V segment lost 3 bases and the J segment 7 bases; nucleotides outside the gene matches: 6. The CDR3 reads CASSETGGRQPQHF. For the CDR3, the DNA is TGTGCCAGCAGCGAAACAGGGGGAAGGCAGCCCCAGCATTTT.

This rearrangement joins TRBV29-1 to TRBJ2-1, with TRBD1 as a possible D gene (5 bases). The CDR3 loop spans 12 amino acids. Trimming cost V 2 bases and J 8 bases, with 10 bases left between them. CDR1 SQVTM and CDR2 ANQGSEA come from the germline V gene. The CDR3 here is CSVERGTDEQFF. CDR3 nucleotides: TGCAGCGTTGAAAGGGGAACCGATGAGCAGTTCTTC.

This clone was seen ten or more times. This chain connects TRBV7-9 to TRBJ1-1; no clear D. The CDR3 contains 14 residues. The germline V gene encodes CDR1 SEHNR and CDR2 FQNEAQ (reference sequence). V lost 3 bases, J lost 4 bases, and 12 bases lay in between. The CDR3 DNA is TGTGCCAGCAGCTTTGAGGGCCTTGGCACTGAAGCTTTCTTT. Translating gives CASSFEGLGTEAFF.

This chain connects TRBV6-5 to TRBJ2-7; TRBD1 aligns across 7 bases. With V trimmed by 6 bases and J by 2 bases, 7 bases remained unmatched. This CDR3 is built from 14 residues. Germline-derived CDR1 and CDR2 are MNHEY and SVGAGI. Here the CDR3 DNA reads TGTGCCAGCAGCATACTGGGACAGACCTACGAGCAGTACTTC. Translating gives CASSILGQTYEQYF.

The chain couples TRBV4-3 to TRBJ2-2, with 10 positions matching TRBD1. Germline V gene lookup returns CDR1 LGHNA and CDR2 YSLEER. The CDR3 spans 17 residues. Trimming cost V 2 bases and J 0 bases; bases outside gene matches: 3. In nucleotides, the CDR3 is TGCGCCAGCAGCCAACCGACAGGGGGCTCGAACACCGGGGAGCTGTTTTTT. This translates into CASSQPTGGSNTGELFF.

The rearrangement joins TRBV6-5 to TRBJ1-2; D is possibly TRBD1 (5 bases). Trimming stripped 8 bases from V and 0 bases from J, with 13 bases between. This CDR3 region has 14 residues. Germline V gene data show CDR1 as MNHEY and CDR2 as SVGAGI. The CDR3 spells CASSPQGPNYGYTF. DNA for the CDR3: TGTGCCAGCTCCCCCCAGGGTCCTAACTATGGCTACACCTTC.

CDR3 nucleotide sequence: TGTGCCAGCAGCCCCCTTAACAGGGGTTACCTTAACTATGGCTACACCTTC. Its protein is CASSPLNRGYLNYGYTF. The chain has TRBV13 and TRBJ1-2, with TRBD1 identical over 7 bases. Germline V gives CDR1 PRHDT, CDR2 FYEKMQ (reference sequence). Trimming took 5 bases from V and 1 from J; bases not matched to a gene: 13. The CDR3 has 17 amino acids.

The V gene is TRBV9, the J gene TRBJ2-3; no definite D call. Trimming removed 0 bases at V and 0 bases at J, with 11 bases between. Germline V gives CDR1 SGDLS, CDR2 YYNGEE. The CDR3 length is 16 residues. The CDR3 DNA sequence: TGTGCCAGCAGCGTAGAATCGACAATTAGCACAGATACGCAGTATTTT. It yields the protein CASSVESTISTDTQYF.

The genes are TRBV5-4 and TRBJ2-7; D perhaps matches TRBD2 (6 bases). The germline CDR1 and CDR2 sequences are SGHNT and YYREEE (reference sequence). The CDR3 extends over 17 amino acids. V was trimmed by 0 bases and J by 3 bases, leaving 19 bases between them. This CDR3 is CASSLANGRGWGYEQYF. The CDR3 nucleotides are TGTGCCAGCAGCTTGGCCAACGGCCGGGGGTGGGGCTACGAGCAGTACTTC.

This clone was counted once. The rearrangement uses TRBV11-1 and TRBJ2-1; 14 positions match TRBD2. CDR3 size: 19 residues. Germline V lookup: CDR1 SGHAT, CDR2 FQDESV (reference sequence). The junction had 6 bases not matched to a gene; V was cut back by 0 bases and J by 2 bases. CDR3 loop: CASSLAGTSGGPPYNEQFF. The CDR3, as DNA: TGTGCCAGCAGCTTAGCCGGGACTAGCGGGGGCCCACCCTACAATGAGCAGTTCTTC.

The chain employs TRBV19 and TRBJ1-1; tentative D call: TRBD1 (5 bases). Germline CDR1 reads LNHDA; CDR2 reads SQIVND (reference sequence). The CDR3 extends over 15 amino acids. Trimming pared 3 bases from V and 5 bases from J, leaving 16 bases between. CDR3 region: CASSISGGTGTEAFF. The CDR3 DNA is TGTGCCAGTAGTATTAGTGGGGGGACCGGTACTGAAGCTTTCTTT.

The chain recombines TRBV11-2 with TRBJ2-7, with TRBD2 matching 7 bases. V lost 5 bases to trimming and J lost 5 bases; unmatched junction nucleotides: 12. The V gene's germline CDR1 is SGHAT and CDR2 FQNNGV. The CDR3 length is 15 residues. CDR3 DNA sequence: TGTGCCAGCAGCCCCCCCCCGGGGAGGGGAAACGAGCAGTACTTC. Translated: CASSPPPGRGNEQYF. The full variable domain, with the rest looked up from reference TRBV11-2 and TRBJ2-7, is EAGVAQSPRYKIIEKRQSVAFWCNPISGHATLYWYQQILGQGPKLLIQFQNNGVVDDSQLPKDRFSAERLKGVDSTLKIQPAKLEDSAVYLCASSPPPGRGNEQYFGPGTRLTVT.

The chain couples TRBV7-2 to TRBJ1-2; 7 bases agree with TRBD1. With 5 bases clipped from V and 5 bases from J, the junction kept 5 bases outside the gene matches. The germline V gene encodes CDR1 SGHTA and CDR2 FQGNSA. The CDR3 loop spans 13 amino acids. The CDR3 protein is CASSEGQNYGYTF. DNA for the CDR3: TGTGCCAGCAGCGAGGGACAGAATTATGGCTACACCTTC.

The chain recombines TRBV5-6 with TRBJ2-7, with TRBD2 identical over 7 bases. Germline V gene data show CDR1 as SGHDT and CDR2 as YYEEEE. This CDR3 is 14 amino acids long. V was pared by 1 base and J by 5 bases, with 6 bases of the junction left unmatched. As DNA, the CDR3 is TGTGCCAGCAGCTTGTTCCGGGGGGACCACGAGCAGTACTTC. This encodes CASSLFRGDHEQYF.

This chain connects TRBV6-5 to TRBJ2-2; 7 bases match TRBD1. CDR3 length: 15 amino acids. Germline V gene lookup returns CDR1 MNHEY and CDR2 SVGAGI. V gave up 6 bases and J gave up 3 bases; unmatched junction bases: 7. Here the CDR3 reads CASSSRQGDTGELFF. The CDR3 DNA reads TGTGCCAGCAGCTCAAGACAGGGAGACACCGGGGAGCTGTTTTTT.

J is TRBJ2-3 and V is TRBV27; 9 nucleotides align to TRBD2. Trimming took 3 bases from V and 7 from J; bases not matched to a gene: 5. This CDR3 is built from 14 residues. Looked up from germline, CDR1 is MNHEY and CDR2 is SMNVEV (reference sequence). CDR3 bases: TGTGCCAGCAGTTTCTCTAGCGGGGCATATACGCAGTATTTT. Amino acids: CASSFSSGAYTQYF.

This clone has just one count. The V call is TRBV28, the J call TRBJ2-2, with a tentative D call TRBD2 (7 bases). The CDR3 covers 16 residues. Germline V CDR1 and CDR2: MDHEN, SYDVKM. The germline V and J ends were trimmed by 6 bases and 7 bases, with 21 bases remaining between them. CDR3 DNA sequence: TGTGCCAGCAGGAGGCTGGGGGGGCTTTCGAGCGGGGAGCTGTTTTTT. This gives the protein CASRRLGGLSSGELFF.

The chain uses TRBV19 and TRBJ1-1, with TRBD1 as a possible D gene (5 bases). The CDR3 length is 15 residues. In germline, CDR1 is LNHDA, CDR2 SQIVND (reference sequence). V was pared by 4 bases and J by 1 base, with 13 bases between. As DNA, the CDR3 is TGTGCCAGTAGTACCCAGGGCCCTCAGAACACTGAAGCTTTCTTT. Encoded protein: CASSTQGPQNTEAFF.

This chain links TRBV19 with TRBJ2-2; 7 positions agree with TRBD1. This CDR3 is 15 amino acids long. Germline values: CDR1 LNHDA, CDR2 SQIVND (reference sequence). With V trimmed by 4 bases and J by 3 bases, 5 bases remained unmatched. The CDR3 loop is CASSRRGRDTGELFF. Here the CDR3 DNA reads TGTGCCAGTAGTAGAAGGGGGCGAGACACCGGGGAGCTGTTTTTT.

In this sample, this clone turned up a few times. The chain joins TRBV12-5 to TRBJ1-5; D gene ambiguous. V gave up 6 bases and J gave up 3 bases, with 21 bases separating them. The CDR3 is 17 residues long. Germline CDR1 and CDR2: LGHNT and FRNRAP. DNA for the CDR3: TGTGCTAGTGGACCGGCATTTAGCGGCGTAGACAATCAGCCCCAGCATTTT. Translating gives CASGPAFSGVDNQPQHF.

The table lists this clone with a count of one. This rearrangement joins TRBV28 to TRBJ2-1, with 10 positions matching TRBD1. CDR1 is MDHEN, CDR2 SYDVKM, per germline. CDR3 length equals 17 residues. Trimming cost V 6 bases and J 7 bases; bases outside gene matches: 15. The CDR3 bases are TGTGCCAGCAGACGGCACAGGACAGGGGGAGTTATGAATGAGCAGTTCTTC. Its protein product is CASRRHRTGGVMNEQFF. The full variable domain, completed using reference TRBV28 and TRBJ2-1, is DVKVTQSSRYLVKRTGEKVFLECVQDMDHENMFWYRQDPGLGLRLIYFSYDVKMKEKGDIPEGYSVSREKKERFSLILESASTNQTSMYLCASRRHRTGGVMNEQFFGPGTRLTVL.

CDR3 coding DNA: TGTGCCAGCAGTTTGGGACAGGGACCTTCACCCCTCCACTTT. It is translated as CASSLGQGPSPLHF. This chain uses TRBV6-5 with TRBJ1-6, with 9 bases identical to TRBD1. Germline-derived CDR1 and CDR2 are MNHEY and SVGAGI. V shed 4 bases, J shed 9 bases, and the junction held 4 bases outside the gene matches. This CDR3 region has 14 residues.

The V call is TRBV7-7, the J call TRBJ2-7; 7 bases agree with TRBD1. Losses at the gene ends were 1 base for V and 6 bases for J; bases not matched to a gene: 3. Per germline, CDR1 SSHAT and CDR2 FNYEAQ (reference sequence). The CDR3 contains 13 residues. The CDR3, as DNA: TGTGCCAGCAGCTTAGGACAGGGAGCCGAGCAGTACTTC. This sequence encodes CASSLGQGAEQYF.